This T cell receptor beta chain was identified during a study of blood T cell repertoires in COVID-19. On the study more broadly: Donors in the United States, Italy and Spain gave samples during acute or convalescent COVID-19. T cells, B-cell-depleted T cells, or PBMCs provided the cDNA or gDNA that served as material.

To note about this clone: The sample carries other DNA sequences with the same CDR3.

Trimming removed 1 base from V and 4 bases from J, with 14 bases in between. The CDR3 length is 15 residues. Germline lookup yields CDR1 MGHRA and CDR2 YSYEKL. Authors' processing steps: How many nucleated cells were present was estimated from reference gene primer amplification. The table came from immunoSEQ multiplex PCR; TCRdb's copy has only in-frame clones and leaves some out. V, J and clone size are those of that table, while D and trimming were read from the DNA. The sample records 310,000 or so clones, approximately 83% being singletons. This TCR was recovered from a woman aged 25 to 39 who had recovered from COVID-19. This chain connects TRBV4-1 to TRBJ2-7; D perhaps matches TRBD2 (5 bases). The material sequenced was peripheral blood. The DNA for the CDR3 is TGCGCCAGCAGCCAAGGACCGTCGGGGTCATACGAGCAGTACTTC. Translating it yields CASSQGPSGSYEQYF.